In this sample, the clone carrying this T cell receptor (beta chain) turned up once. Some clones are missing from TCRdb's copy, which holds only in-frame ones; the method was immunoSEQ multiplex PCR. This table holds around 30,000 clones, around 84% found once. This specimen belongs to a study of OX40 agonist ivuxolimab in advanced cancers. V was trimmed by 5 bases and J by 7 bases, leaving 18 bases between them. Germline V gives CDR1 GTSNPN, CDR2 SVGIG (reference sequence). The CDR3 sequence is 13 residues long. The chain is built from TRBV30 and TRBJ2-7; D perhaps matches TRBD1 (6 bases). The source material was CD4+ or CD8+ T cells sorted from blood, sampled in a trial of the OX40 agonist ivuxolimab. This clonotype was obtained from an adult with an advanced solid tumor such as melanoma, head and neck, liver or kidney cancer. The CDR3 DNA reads TGTGCCTGGCGGGACACCGACCTGGGAGAGCAGTACTTC. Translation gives CAWRDTDLGEQYF.